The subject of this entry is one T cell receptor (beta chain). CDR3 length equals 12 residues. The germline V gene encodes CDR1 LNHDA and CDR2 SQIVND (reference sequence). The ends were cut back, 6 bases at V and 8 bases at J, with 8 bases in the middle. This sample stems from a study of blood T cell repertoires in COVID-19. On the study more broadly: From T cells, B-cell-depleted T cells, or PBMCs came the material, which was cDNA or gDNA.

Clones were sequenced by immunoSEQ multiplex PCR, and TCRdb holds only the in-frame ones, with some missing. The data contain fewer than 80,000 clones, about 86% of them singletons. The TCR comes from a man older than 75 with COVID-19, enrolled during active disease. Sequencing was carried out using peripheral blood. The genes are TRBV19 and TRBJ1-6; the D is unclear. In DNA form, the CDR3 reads TGTGCCAGTAGGTTCCGCGATTCACCCCTCCACTTT. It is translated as CASRFRDSPLHF.